This T cell receptor beta chain came from a study of T cell clonotyping in hematopoietic cell transplantation. Study-wide background: Recipients' pretransplant samples followed cytoreduction.

About this clone itself: Its antigen is still unknown.

Time point reported: recipient sample about 28 days before transplant, after cytoreduction. J gave up 6 bases and V 3 bases, and 5 bases lay outside the gene matches. The germline gives CDR1 SGHNT, CDR2 YYREEE (reference sequence). This CDR3 has 14 residues. Findings and limits, study-wide: Without cell sorting, CD4 versus CD8 contributions remain unresolved. Pathologically expanded recipient clonotypes increased progressively from day 30 to day 180 as diversity fell.

TCRdb's table, derived via immunoSEQ multiplex PCR, lists solely in-frame clones and lacks some. Among 20,000 to 30,000 clones listed, around 83% were seen once. The source material was peripheral blood mononuclear cells, sampled before stem cell transplant. The chain joins TRBV5-4 to TRBJ1-2; the match to TRBD1 covers 10 bases. The source of this sequence is a woman aged 60-75 years with acute myeloid leukemia. Some clones in this sample may be carry-over from other donors' samples. CDR3 sequence (DNA): TGTGCCAGCAGCTATCTGGACAGGGGGGATGGCTACACCTTC. It yields the protein CASSYLDRGDGYTF.